These T cell receptor beta chains were read from a single sample in a study of blood T cell repertoires in COVID-19. Method: immunoSEQ multiplex PCR; TCRdb's copy keeps in-frame clones and lacks some. The table records about 270,000 clones, more than 75% of them present only once. The sample was PBMCs or T cells enriched from blood (not recorded which). The receptors originated from a woman between 18 and 29 years old who had recovered from COVID-19. The CDR3 runs from the conserved cysteine through the conserved F or W. The D gene is left open where the match is weak. The size field is filled for only some rows; it gives once, few, many or a size class.

clone size	D gene	J gene	V gene	CDR3 DNA	CDR3 protein
NA	TRBD1	TRBJ2-1	TRBV7-9	TGTGCCAGCAGCTCCCGGGACAGCCCTTACAATGAGCAGTTCTTC	CASSSRDSPYNEQFF
NA	NA	TRBJ2-7	TRBV5-6	TGTGCCAGCAGCTTGGGACAGGCCTCCTACGAGCAGTACTTC	CASSLGQASYEQYF
NA	TRBD1	TRBJ2-1	TRBV9	TGTGCCAGCAGCGCCGGGACAGGGGGCTTAGGTGAGCAGTTCTTC	CASSAGTGGLGEQFF
NA	TRBD2	TRBJ2-5	TRBV27	TGTGCCAGCAGAGGGACTAGCGGGAGTCGAGAGACCCAGTACTTC	CASRGTSGSRETQYF
NA	TRBD1	TRBJ2-4	TRBV11-2	TGTGCCAGCAGCTTAGATCCAGGGGGCGGACGAGCCAAAAACATTCAGTACTTC	CASSLDPGGGRAKNIQYF
NA	NA	TRBJ1-1	TRBV18	TGTGCCAGCTCACCGGTGTTGACTGACACTGAAGCTTTCTTT	CASSPVLTDTEAFF
NA	TRBD1	TRBJ2-4	TRBV19	TGTGCCAGTAGTACGGGACAGACCGGGGACATTCAGTACTTC	CASSTGQTGDIQYF
once	NA	TRBJ1-4	TRBV11-3	TGTGCCAGCAGCCCGCCCGGTCTGGTTGAAAAACTGTTTTTT	CASSPPGLVEKLFF
NA	NA	TRBJ1-1	TRBV2	TGTGCCAGCAGTTCCTTCGGACAGTATTACACTGAAGCTTTCTTT	CASSSFGQYYTEAFF
few	TRBD1	TRBJ1-2	TRBV30	TGTGCCTGGAGTGTATCCAGGACAGGGTTTCATGGCTACACCTTC	CAWSVSRTGFHGYTF
NA	TRBD2	TRBJ2-3	TRBV4-3	TGCGCCAGCAGCCAAGAGGGTAGCGGGTTAGCGGGTACAGATACGCAGTATTTT	CASSQEGSGLAGTDTQYF
once	NA	TRBJ2-5	TRBV9	TGTGCCAGCAGCGTGACCGGGACACCAGCCGGAGAGACCCAGTACTTC	CASSVTGTPAGETQYF
NA	TRBD2	TRBJ2-1	TRBV19	TGTGCCAGTAGTCCCAGGCTAGCGGGAGTGCATGAGCAGTTCTTC	CASSPRLAGVHEQFF
NA	TRBD2	TRBJ2-3	TRBV4-1	TGCGCCAGCAGCCAAGCGGGACTAGCGGCCTCCACAGATACGCAGTATTTT	CASSQAGLAASTDTQYF
NA	NA	TRBJ1-5	TRBV27	TGTGCCAGCCGTCCCCTTTTGGGCAGCAATCAGCCCCAGCATTTT	CASRPLLGSNQPQHF
once	NA	TRBJ1-5	TRBV7-9	TGTGCCAGCAGCTTGTCGACAGGAAAGATTCAGCCCCAGCATTTT	CASSLSTGKIQPQHF
NA	NA	TRBJ1-1	TRBV28	TGTGCCAGCAGTGCGGAGAACACTGAAGCTTTCTTT	CASSAENTEAFF
NA	TRBD1	TRBJ1-2	TRBV29-1	TGCAGCGTGAGGGACAGGGTGAGCGATGGCTACACCTTC	CSVRDRVSDGYTF
NA	TRBD1	TRBJ2-2	TRBV5-6	TGTGCCAGCAGCTTGGACAGGGGGCGCCACACCGGGGAGCTGTTTTTT	CASSLDRGRHTGELFF
few	TRBD1	TRBJ1-5	TRBV3-1/TRBV3-2	TGTGCCAGCAGCTACAGGGGTAGCAATCAGCCCCAGCATTTT	CASSYRGSNQPQHF
NA	NA	TRBJ2-3	TRBV7-6	TGTGCCAGCAGCTTAAGGGTCGGGGGGCAGGGAGATACGCAGTATTTT	CASSLRVGGQGDTQYF
once	TRBD1	TRBJ1-1	TRBV4-3	TGCGCCAGCAGCCAAGATAGGACAGGTGGTTATGAAGCTTTCTTT	CASSQDRTGGYEAFF
NA	NA	TRBJ2-7	TRBV15	TGTGCCACCAGCAGAGCACAGTCCTACGAGCAGTACTTC	CATSRAQSYEQYF
NA	NA	TRBJ2-7	TRBV15	TGTGCCACCAGCAGAGGGGGAACGGGAGAGCAGTACTTC	CATSRGGTGEQYF
NA	NA	TRBJ2-2	TRBV30	TGTGCCTGGGGCCTTAACACCGGGGAGCTGTTTTTT	CAWGLNTGELFF
NA	TRBD2	TRBJ2-3	TRBV6-2/TRBV6-3	TGTGCCAGCAGCCCAGCGGGAGGCCTCACAGATACGCAGTATTTT	CASSPAGGLTDTQYF
NA	NA	TRBJ2-5	TRBV25-1	TGTGCCAGCAGTCACGAGGGCAGCCAAGAGACCCAGTACTTC	CASSHEGSQETQYF
NA	TRBD2	TRBJ2-1	TRBV6-4	TGTGCCAGCAGCGTTAGCGGGAGTAACAATGAGCAGTTCTTC	CASSVSGSNNEQFF
medium-sized	TRBD1	TRBJ1-1	TRBV19	TGTGCCAGTAGTATCGACAGGGAAACTGAAGCTTTCTTT	CASSIDRETEAFF
NA	NA	TRBJ2-1	TRBV13	TGTGCCAGCAGCTTAGACGGGGGCAATGAGCAGTTCTTC	CASSLDGGNEQFF
NA	TRBD1	TRBJ1-4	TRBV5-1	TGCGCCAGCAGCTTGGTACAGGGGGCTTTGGGTGAAAAACTGTTTTTT	CASSLVQGALGEKLFF
NA	NA	TRBJ1-4	TRBV30	TGTGCCTGGAGCCTCGACAGAGCAAATGAAAAACTGTTTTTT	CAWSLDRANEKLFF
NA	TRBD2	TRBJ2-3	TRBV5-1	TGCGCCAGCAGCTTACTAGCGGGAGGGCCATATACGCAGTATTTT	CASSLLAGGPYTQYF
NA	TRBD2	TRBJ2-1	TRBV28	TGTGCCAGCAGTCCACTCTCTTTGCGGGAGGGCTACAATGAGCAGTTCTTC	CASSPLSLREGYNEQFF
NA	NA	TRBJ1-1	TRBV7-9	TGTGCCAGCAGCTCGCTCCGGGGGATGAACACTGAAGCTTTCTTT	CASSSLRGMNTEAFF
once	TRBD1	TRBJ1-4	TRBV3-1/TRBV3-2	TGTGCCAGCAGCCAAGTCCAGGGGGAGGAAAAACTGTTTTTT	CASSQVQGEEKLFF
NA	NA	TRBJ1-1	TRBV7-9	TGTGCCAGCAGCTTGGCAGCCGGACAGTGGGGAACAGGAGCTTTCTTT	CASSLAAGQWGTGAFF
NA	TRBD1	TRBJ1-2	TRBV10-3	TGTGCCATCAGTGTACCGGGACAGGGCATGTGGGGCTACACCTTC	CAISVPGQGMWGYTF
NA	TRBD1	TRBJ2-7	TRBV7-9	TGTGCCAGCAGCTTACTCAGACAGGGTGATGAGCAGTACTTC	CASSLLRQGDEQYF
NA	NA	TRBJ1-2	TRBV5-1	TGCGCCAGCAGCTTGGCCCCGGACAGTAATGGCTACACCTTC	CASSLAPDSNGYTF
NA	TRBD1	TRBJ1-2	TRBV13	TGTGCCAGCAGCCAATGGACAGGGGAGAGTGGCTACACCTTC	CASSQWTGESGYTF
NA	TRBD2	TRBJ2-7	TRBV9	TGTGCCAGCAGCCCTCGACTAGCGGGAGGGCCCGGCGAGCAGTACTTC	CASSPRLAGGPGEQYF
once	TRBD1	TRBJ2-1	TRBV4-2	TGTGCCAGCAGCCAAGTTCCAGCCGGACAGGGGGTTCACAATGAGCAGTTCTTC	CASSQVPAGQGVHNEQFF
NA	NA	TRBJ1-4	TRBV28	TGTGCCAGCAGTTTCATTACTGCAACTAATGAAAAACTGTTTTTT	CASSFITATNEKLFF
NA	TRBD1	TRBJ1-6	TRBV28	TGTGCCAGCAGTTTACCGGGACAGGATAATTCACCCCTCCACTTT	CASSLPGQDNSPLHF
NA	TRBD1	TRBJ2-2	TRBV13	TGTGCCAGCAGCTCGATAACAGGGGCAACCGGGGAGCTGTTTTTT	CASSSITGATGELFF
NA	NA	TRBJ2-7	TRBV13	TGTGCCAGCAGCTTAATTCCTAGCGAGTACGAGCAGTACTTC	CASSLIPSEYEQYF
NA	TRBD1	TRBJ1-2	TRBV9	TGTGCCAGCAGCCTGACAGGGGGCGCTAACTATGGCTACACCTTC	CASSLTGGANYGYTF
NA	NA	TRBJ2-1	TRBV5-1	TGCGCCAGCAGCTTGGGCCCCGGTCTGCCCAATGAGCAGTTCTTC	CASSLGPGLPNEQFF
once	TRBD1	TRBJ1-1	TRBV6-5	TGTGCCAGCAGCTCCGGGACAGGGGTGGGGACTGAAGCTTTCTTT	CASSSGTGVGTEAFF
NA	NA	TRBJ2-2	TRBV25-1	TGTGCCAGCAGTGAATACAGGGCAGACACCGGGGAGCTGTTTTTT	CASSEYRADTGELFF
NA	TRBD1	TRBJ1-2	TRBV30	TGTGCCTGGAGCGTGCAGGGGGCTGACTATGGCTACACCTTC	CAWSVQGADYGYTF
NA	NA	TRBJ2-1	TRBV6-4	TGTGCCAGCAGTGACGGGCTAGCCGATGAGCAGTTCTTC	CASSDGLADEQFF
NA	TRBD2	TRBJ2-2	TRBV19	TGTGCCAGTAGTATGGGCGGGAGATTTACCGGGGAGCTGTTTTTT	CASSMGGRFTGELFF